This T cell receptor beta chain was profiled in a study of blood T cell repertoires in COVID-19. The wider study: Spain, Italy and the United States supplied samples that represented acute and convalescent COVID-19. Sources were T cells, B-cell-depleted T cells, or PBMCs; the material itself was cDNA or gDNA.

The CDR3 has 15 amino acids. V was pared by 3 bases and J by 3 bases, with 4 bases of the junction left unmatched. Per the germline V gene, CDR1 is SGHTA and CDR2 is FQGTGA. The data were produced by immunoSEQ multiplex PCR, yet TCRdb's version contains in-frame clones alone and is incomplete. The sample shows roughly 65,000 clones, about 94% of them seen only once. The sequenced material came from peripheral blood. The genes are TRBV7-3 and TRBJ2-2; 7 bases line up with TRBD1. This sequence originates from a man between 65 and 85 years old with active COVID-19. The CDR3 nucleotides read TGTGCCAGCAGCTTCGGGCAGGGGGACACCGGGGAGCTGTTTTTT. Amino acids: CASSFGQGDTGELFF.